The rows below give T cell receptor beta chains drawn from one sample of a study of cytomegalovirus exposure and HLA in healthy donors. Only in-frame clones appear in the TCRdb table, and some are missing; sequencing was by immunoSEQ multiplex PCR. The top ten hold about 0.76% of the sample, which has roughly 170,000 clones, around 80% seen once. Sequencing was done on a sample of PBMCs. The receptors here all came from a woman under 30 in good health and CMV-seronegative. The CDR3 runs from the conserved cysteine through the conserved F or W. A D gene is named only where the DNA matches it firmly. Size values are once, few and many counts, or a class for expanded clones, and some rows have none.

CDR3nt: TGTGCCAGCAGTCCTTTCACAATGGATACGCAGTATTTT
CDR3aa: CASSPFTMDTQYF
abundance: -
d_gene: -
v_gene: TRBV2
j_gene: TRBJ2-3

CDR3nt: TGTGCTAGTGGTTTGAGGGGGACCGGTGAGCAGTTCTTC
CDR3aa: CASGLRGTGEQFF
abundance: -
d_gene: -
v_gene: TRBV12-5
j_gene: TRBJ2-1

CDR3nt: TGTGCAAGTCGCTCCGATGACAGTAATCCCTACGAGCAGTACTTC
CDR3aa: CASRSDDSNPYEQYF
abundance: once
d_gene: -
v_gene: TRBV12-2
j_gene: TRBJ2-7

CDR3nt: TGTGCCAGCAGCTTGGGAGCGGGGGGGACCTTCTACGAGCAGTACTTC
CDR3aa: CASSLGAGGTFYEQYF
abundance: -
d_gene: TRBD2
v_gene: TRBV7-9
j_gene: TRBJ2-7

CDR3nt: TGTGCCAGAGGGGGGACTAGCGGGTTACGCACAGATACGCAGTATTTT
CDR3aa: CARGGTSGLRTDTQYF
abundance: -
d_gene: TRBD2
v_gene: TRBV2
j_gene: TRBJ2-3

CDR3nt: TGCGCCAGCAGCTTGGCCGTCGCCGGTTCCTACGAGCAGTACTTC
CDR3aa: CASSLAVAGSYEQYF
abundance: -
d_gene: -
v_gene: TRBV5-1
j_gene: TRBJ2-7

CDR3nt: TGTGCCAGTAGTATAGAAAGCGGGGTAACCTACGAGCAGTACTTC
CDR3aa: CASSIESGVTYEQYF
abundance: -
d_gene: TRBD2
v_gene: TRBV19
j_gene: TRBJ2-7

CDR3nt: TGTGCCATCAGTGAGGTGGGGGCCTCCTACGAGCAGTACTTC
CDR3aa: CAISEVGASYEQYF
abundance: -
d_gene: -
v_gene: TRBV10-3
j_gene: TRBJ2-7

CDR3nt: TGTGCCAGCGGATTTGGGGACAGGGCGACTGAAGCTTTCTTT
CDR3aa: CASGFGDRATEAFF
abundance: -
d_gene: TRBD1
v_gene: TRBV28
j_gene: TRBJ1-1

CDR3nt: TGTGCCAGCAGCAGCGACCTACAGGGGGAGCCCCATAGCAATCAGCCCCAGCATTTT
CDR3aa: CASSSDLQGEPHSNQPQHF
abundance: few
d_gene: -
v_gene: TRBV21-1
j_gene: TRBJ1-5

CDR3nt: TGTGCCAGCAGCCCCATTACAGGGCACGAGCAGTACTTC
CDR3aa: CASSPITGHEQYF
abundance: -
d_gene: -
v_gene: TRBV7-9
j_gene: TRBJ2-7

CDR3nt: TGTGCCAGCAGCCAAGTCTACCCCATCAATGAGCAGTTCTTC
CDR3aa: CASSQVYPINEQFF
abundance: -
d_gene: -
v_gene: TRBV14
j_gene: TRBJ2-1

CDR3nt: TGTGCCAGCGCAGACGGCGCAGGGATAAGGAATGGCTACACCTTC
CDR3aa: CASADGAGIRNGYTF
abundance: -
d_gene: -
v_gene: TRBV28
j_gene: TRBJ1-2

CDR3nt: TGTGCCACCAGCAGAAACTACCCGTCAGGAGGAGGCTTCAACACTGAAGCTTTCTTT
CDR3aa: CATSRNYPSGGGFNTEAFF
abundance: -
d_gene: -
v_gene: TRBV15
j_gene: TRBJ1-1

CDR3nt: TGTGCCAGAAGCTTGCAATTTGTCCGACCAAGACAGGGACGCTATGGCTACACCTTC
CDR3aa: CARSLQFVRPRQGRYGYTF
abundance: -
d_gene: TRBD1
v_gene: TRBV5-3
j_gene: TRBJ1-2

CDR3nt: TGTGCCAGCAGTGAACCTCCCGACAGGGGCCCGGGGGAGCAGTACTTC
CDR3aa: CASSEPPDRGPGEQYF
abundance: few
d_gene: TRBD1
v_gene: TRBV6-1
j_gene: TRBJ2-7

CDR3nt: TGTGCCAGCACGCTCGTGGGGAGAGGCAATGAGCAGTTCTTC
CDR3aa: CASTLVGRGNEQFF
abundance: -
d_gene: -
v_gene: TRBV6-1
j_gene: TRBJ2-1

CDR3nt: TGTGCCAGCAGCTTTAAGGGGGCCGGGGAGCTGTTTTTT
CDR3aa: CASSFKGAGELFF
abundance: -
d_gene: -
v_gene: TRBV7-9
j_gene: TRBJ2-2

CDR3nt: TGTGCCAGCAGTGAATTGGGCCTGGGCAGGTCCAATGAGCAGTTCTTC
CDR3aa: CASSELGLGRSNEQFF
abundance: -
d_gene: -
v_gene: TRBV25-1
j_gene: TRBJ2-1

CDR3nt: TGTTCCAGCAGCCCGATGGGACTAGCGGGAGGTCGTTACGAGCAGTACTTC
CDR3aa: CSSSPMGLAGGRYEQYF
abundance: -
d_gene: TRBD2
v_gene: TRBV7-9
j_gene: TRBJ2-7

CDR3nt: TGTGCCTGGGGACCGGGAGGGGCCCGGGAGACCCAGTACTTC
CDR3aa: CAWGPGGARETQYF
abundance: -
d_gene: TRBD2
v_gene: TRBV30
j_gene: TRBJ2-5

CDR3nt: TGTGCCAGCAGCTTAGGACAGCTCCTCTACGAGCAGTACTTC
CDR3aa: CASSLGQLLYEQYF
abundance: -
d_gene: -
v_gene: TRBV2
j_gene: TRBJ2-7

CDR3nt: TGTGCCAGTCGGGGACAGGGGTGGGAAAAACTGTTTTTT
CDR3aa: CASRGQGWEKLFF
abundance: few
d_gene: TRBD1
v_gene: TRBV25-1
j_gene: TRBJ1-4

CDR3nt: TGTGCCTGGACTTCCGGGACTAGACGTAATGAGCAGTTCTTC
CDR3aa: CAWTSGTRRNEQFF
abundance: -
d_gene: TRBD2
v_gene: TRBV30
j_gene: TRBJ2-1

CDR3nt: TGTGCCAGCCGGACAGGGGGCCCCTACGAGCAGTACTTC
CDR3aa: CASRTGGPYEQYF
abundance: -
d_gene: TRBD1
v_gene: TRBV28
j_gene: TRBJ2-7

CDR3nt: TGTGCCAGCAGAGGTCGGGACAGGGACTTTTATGGCTACACCTTC
CDR3aa: CASRGRDRDFYGYTF
abundance: few
d_gene: TRBD1
v_gene: TRBV28
j_gene: TRBJ1-2

CDR3nt: TGTGCCAGCAGTTATCTGACAGGGTTAGGCGAGCAGTACTTC
CDR3aa: CASSYLTGLGEQYF
abundance: -
d_gene: TRBD1
v_gene: TRBV6-5
j_gene: TRBJ2-7

CDR3nt: TGTGCCAGCAGCTTGGGGGGGGTCGGCTACAATGAGCAGTTCTTC
CDR3aa: CASSLGGVGYNEQFF
abundance: -
d_gene: -
v_gene: TRBV5-4
j_gene: TRBJ2-1

CDR3nt: TGCGCCAGCAGCCAAGGCCGAGACAGGGCCCGTAATGACAAAAACATTCAGTACTTC
CDR3aa: CASSQGRDRARNDKNIQYF
abundance: -
d_gene: TRBD1
v_gene: TRBV4-3
j_gene: TRBJ2-4

CDR3nt: TGTGCCAGCAGCCAAAGTGCTACGTACGCTGGAAACACCATATATTTT
CDR3aa: CASSQSATYAGNTIYF
abundance: -
d_gene: -
v_gene: TRBV7-9
j_gene: TRBJ1-3

CDR3nt: TGTGCCAGCAGCTTGGTGACAGGATCAGATCAGTTCTTC
CDR3aa: CASSLVTGSDQFF
abundance: -
d_gene: -
v_gene: TRBV7-3
j_gene: TRBJ2-1

CDR3nt: TGTGCCAGTAGTGAACTAACTGGGGGGAAAGGATCGACAGATACGCAGTATTTT
CDR3aa: CASSELTGGKGSTDTQYF
abundance: once
d_gene: -
v_gene: TRBV19
j_gene: TRBJ2-3

CDR3nt: TGTGCCAGCAGCCGCGCAGGGGGCTCAGGCTACACCTTC
CDR3aa: CASSRAGGSGYTF
abundance: once
d_gene: TRBD1
v_gene: TRBV7-9
j_gene: TRBJ1-2

CDR3nt: TGTGCCACCAGCAGAGGGACAGGGGGCTTCTATGGCTACACCTTC
CDR3aa: CATSRGTGGFYGYTF
abundance: -
d_gene: TRBD1
v_gene: TRBV15
j_gene: TRBJ1-2

CDR3nt: TGTGCCAGCAGCTTCCAGGGGGCTTTAGGCAATGAGCAGTTCTTC
CDR3aa: CASSFQGALGNEQFF
abundance: -
d_gene: TRBD1
v_gene: TRBV7-6
j_gene: TRBJ2-1

CDR3nt: TGTGCCAGCAGTTACGCCGGACTAGCCAATGAGCAGTTCTTC
CDR3aa: CASSYAGLANEQFF
abundance: -
d_gene: TRBD2
v_gene: TRBV6-5
j_gene: TRBJ2-1

CDR3nt: TGTGCCACCGGGACTAGCTCCTACAATGAGCAGTTCTTC
CDR3aa: CATGTSSYNEQFF
abundance: -
d_gene: TRBD2
v_gene: TRBV25-1
j_gene: TRBJ2-1

CDR3nt: TGTGCCAGTAGTCGTACCCACTACAGGGTCACTGAAGCTTTCTTT
CDR3aa: CASSRTHYRVTEAFF
abundance: -
d_gene: -
v_gene: TRBV19
j_gene: TRBJ1-1

CDR3nt: TGTGCCAGTAGTATATGGTACCGGAGTAGCACAGATACGCAGTATTTT
CDR3aa: CASSIWYRSSTDTQYF
abundance: -
d_gene: -
v_gene: TRBV19
j_gene: TRBJ2-3

CDR3nt: TGCGCCAGCAGCCGGGGACTAGCGGGATCAAGCTCCTACGAGCAGTACTTC
CDR3aa: CASSRGLAGSSSYEQYF
abundance: -
d_gene: TRBD2
v_gene: TRBV5-1
j_gene: TRBJ2-7

CDR3nt: TGTGCCATCAGCGATTCCCCACAGGGGCCTAATCAGCCCCAGCATTTT
CDR3aa: CAISDSPQGPNQPQHF
abundance: -
d_gene: TRBD1
v_gene: TRBV10-3
j_gene: TRBJ1-5

CDR3nt: TGTGCCAGCAGCATCGAGGGGGCCCCCAATGAGCAGTTCTTC
CDR3aa: CASSIEGAPNEQFF
abundance: once
d_gene: TRBD1
v_gene: TRBV11-3
j_gene: TRBJ2-1

CDR3nt: TGCGCCAGCAGCTTCTTGTCTAGCGGGAGCCTAGATACGCAGTATTTT
CDR3aa: CASSFLSSGSLDTQYF
abundance: -
d_gene: TRBD2
v_gene: TRBV5-1
j_gene: TRBJ2-3

CDR3nt: TGTGCCAGCAGCTTACTAGCGGGAGAGATTTTCTTC
CDR3aa: CASSLLAGEIFF
abundance: once
d_gene: TRBD2
v_gene: TRBV11-2
j_gene: TRBJ2-1

CDR3nt: TGTGCCAGCAGTGAAGACCCGGGACTAGCGGGAGTAAGAGGCTACGAGCAGTACTTC
CDR3aa: CASSEDPGLAGVRGYEQYF
abundance: few
d_gene: TRBD2
v_gene: TRBV2
j_gene: TRBJ2-7

CDR3nt: TGTGCCAGCAGCTTTCGGGGGACCCAGTACTTC
CDR3aa: CASSFRGTQYF
abundance: once
d_gene: -
v_gene: TRBV5-4
j_gene: TRBJ2-5

CDR3nt: TGTGCCAGCACCGGGGACTTCCTTCCGTCTACGGGGCCAGGTGAGCAGTTCTTC
CDR3aa: CASTGDFLPSTGPGEQFF
abundance: -
d_gene: -
v_gene: TRBV2
j_gene: TRBJ2-1

CDR3nt: TGTGCCAGCAGCTTAGCCGGGGGGGGCGAGGGCTATGGCTACACCTTC
CDR3aa: CASSLAGGGEGYGYTF
abundance: -
d_gene: -
v_gene: TRBV7-9
j_gene: TRBJ1-2

CDR3nt: TGTGCCAGCAGTTTACCACAGGGGCGGCTAGCGGGCAGTTCACCCGGGGAGCTGTTTTTT
CDR3aa: CASSLPQGRLAGSSPGELFF
abundance: -
d_gene: -
v_gene: TRBV28
j_gene: TRBJ2-2

CDR3nt: TGTGCTAGTGGTTTGACGTTGCAGGGGAGAAGTTACAATGAGCAGTTCTTC
CDR3aa: CASGLTLQGRSYNEQFF
abundance: -
d_gene: -
v_gene: TRBV12-5
j_gene: TRBJ2-1

CDR3nt: TGTGCCAGCAGACAGGGGTGGGGAAACACCATATATTTT
CDR3aa: CASRQGWGNTIYF
abundance: -
d_gene: TRBD1
v_gene: TRBV6-5
j_gene: TRBJ1-3

CDR3nt: TGTGCCAGCAGTTACGCGCCAGGGGGCGAGGACTATGGCTACACCTTC
CDR3aa: CASSYAPGGEDYGYTF
abundance: -
d_gene: TRBD1
v_gene: TRBV6-5
j_gene: TRBJ1-2

CDR3nt: TGTGCCAGCAGCTCAACACTACCGGGACAGGGGCTTTGGGGGTACCAAAGCTCCTACAATGAGCAGTTCTTC
CDR3aa: CASSSTLPGQGLWGYQSSYNEQFF
abundance: -
d_gene: TRBD1
v_gene: TRBV7-1
j_gene: TRBJ2-1

CDR3nt: TGTGCCAGCAGCCGGGGACTAGCGGGAGGGCCGGTCCAAGATGAGCAGTTCTTC
CDR3aa: CASSRGLAGGPVQDEQFF
abundance: -
d_gene: TRBD2
v_gene: TRBV11-1
j_gene: TRBJ2-1

CDR3nt: TGTGCCAGCAGTTACCAGGAAGAGACCCAGTACTTC
CDR3aa: CASSYQEETQYF
abundance: -
d_gene: -
v_gene: TRBV6-6
j_gene: TRBJ2-5

CDR3nt: TGTGCCAGCAGCTTACAGGGTTCCGGGGCCAACGTCCTGACTTTC
CDR3aa: CASSLQGSGANVLTF
abundance: -
d_gene: -
v_gene: TRBV5-4
j_gene: TRBJ2-6

CDR3nt: TGTGCCAGCACCCGAGCCATAGGCAGGGGTCAGCCCCAGCATTTT
CDR3aa: CASTRAIGRGQPQHF
abundance: -
d_gene: -
v_gene: TRBV2
j_gene: TRBJ1-5